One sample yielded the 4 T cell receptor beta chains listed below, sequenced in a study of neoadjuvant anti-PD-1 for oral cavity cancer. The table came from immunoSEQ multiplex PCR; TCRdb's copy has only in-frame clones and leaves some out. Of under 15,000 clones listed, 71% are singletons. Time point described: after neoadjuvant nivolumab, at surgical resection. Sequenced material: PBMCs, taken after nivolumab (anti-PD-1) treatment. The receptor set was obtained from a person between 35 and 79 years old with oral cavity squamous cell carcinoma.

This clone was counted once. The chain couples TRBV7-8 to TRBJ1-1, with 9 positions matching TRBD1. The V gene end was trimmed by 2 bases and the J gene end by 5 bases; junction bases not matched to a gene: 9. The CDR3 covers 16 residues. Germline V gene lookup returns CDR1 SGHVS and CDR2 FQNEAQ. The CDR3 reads CASSLSYTGGLTEAFF. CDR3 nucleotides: TGTGCCAGCAGCTTATCCTACACAGGGGGCCTTACTGAAGCTTTCTTT. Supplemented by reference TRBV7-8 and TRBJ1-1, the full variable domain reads GAGVSQSPRYKVAKRGQDVALRCDPISGHVSLFWYQQALGQGPEFLTYFQNEAQLDKSGLPSDRFFAERPEGSVSTLKIQRTQQEDSAVYLCASSLSYTGGLTEAFFGQGTRLTVV.

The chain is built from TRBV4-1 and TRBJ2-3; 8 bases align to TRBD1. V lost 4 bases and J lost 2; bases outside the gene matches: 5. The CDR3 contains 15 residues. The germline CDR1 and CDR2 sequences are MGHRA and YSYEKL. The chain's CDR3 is CASSRGQGLTDTQYF. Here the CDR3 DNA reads TGCGCCAGCAGCCGAGGACAGGGCCTCACAGATACGCAGTATTTT.

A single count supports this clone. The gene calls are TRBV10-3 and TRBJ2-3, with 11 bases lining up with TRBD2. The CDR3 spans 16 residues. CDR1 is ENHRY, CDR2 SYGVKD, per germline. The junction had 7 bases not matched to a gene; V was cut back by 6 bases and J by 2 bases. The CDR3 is CAISLQGLAATDTQYF. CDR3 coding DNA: TGTGCCATCAGCCTTCAGGGACTAGCGGCCACAGATACGCAGTATTTT.

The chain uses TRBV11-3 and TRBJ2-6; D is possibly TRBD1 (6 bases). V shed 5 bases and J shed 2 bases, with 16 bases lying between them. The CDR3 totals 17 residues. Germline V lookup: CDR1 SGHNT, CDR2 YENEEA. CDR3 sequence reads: CASSPGVWGPGANVLTF. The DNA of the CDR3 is TGTGCCAGCAGCCCAGGGGTGTGGGGACCTGGGGCCAACGTCCTGACTTTC.